The text below deals with one T cell receptor beta chain. These data come from a study of blood T cell repertoires in COVID-19. Study at large: There were acute and convalescent COVID-19 samples, and they came from the United States, Italy and Spain. PBMCs, B-cell-depleted T cells, or T cells were the source of the cDNA or gDNA that made up the material.

Losses at the gene ends were 9 bases for V and 2 bases for J; bases not matched to a gene: 10. Germline-derived CDR1 and CDR2 are SGHNT and YYREEE (reference sequence). This CDR3 has 14 amino acids. As originally analysed: Counts of nucleated cells, estimated from reference gene primer amplification, were obtained. Data came from immunoSEQ multiplex PCR; TCRdb stores just in-frame clones and leaves some out. For V, J and clone size, that table is used; D and trimming come from the DNA. The table includes under 50,000 clones, roughly 78% detected once. Sequencing was carried out using peripheral blood. The V and J genes are TRBV5-4 and TRBJ2-5; TRBD1 aligns across 7 bases. The source is a man older than 75 with active or convalescent COVID-19. CDR3 residues: CATNERQGQETQYF. As DNA, the CDR3 is TGTGCCACGAATGAACGACAGGGACAAGAGACCCAGTACTTC.